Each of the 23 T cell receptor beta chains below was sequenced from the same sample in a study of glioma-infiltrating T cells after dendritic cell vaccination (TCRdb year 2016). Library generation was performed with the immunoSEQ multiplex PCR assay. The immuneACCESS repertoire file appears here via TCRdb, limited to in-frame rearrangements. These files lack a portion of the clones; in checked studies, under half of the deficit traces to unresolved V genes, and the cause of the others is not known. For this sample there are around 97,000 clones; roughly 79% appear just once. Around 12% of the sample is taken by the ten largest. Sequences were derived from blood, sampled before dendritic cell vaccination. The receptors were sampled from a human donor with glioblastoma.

The CDR3 here is CASRWGPGGRETQYF. The CDR3 DNA is TGCGCCAGCAGATGGGGGCCTGGGGGTCGGGAGACCCAGTACTTC. The chain employs TRBV5-1 and TRBJ2-5, with D tentatively TRBD1 (6 bases). The germline gives CDR1 SGHRS, CDR2 YFSETQ. The V gene lost 5 bases and the J gene lost 5 bases, with 19 bases spanning the gap. CDR3 length equals 15 residues.

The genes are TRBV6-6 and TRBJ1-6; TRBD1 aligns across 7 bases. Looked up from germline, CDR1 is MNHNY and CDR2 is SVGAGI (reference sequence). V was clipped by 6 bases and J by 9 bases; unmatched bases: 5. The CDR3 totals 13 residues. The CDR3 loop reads CASRDRQRSPLHF. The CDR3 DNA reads TGTGCCAGCAGGGACAGGCAACGTTCACCCCTCCACTTT.

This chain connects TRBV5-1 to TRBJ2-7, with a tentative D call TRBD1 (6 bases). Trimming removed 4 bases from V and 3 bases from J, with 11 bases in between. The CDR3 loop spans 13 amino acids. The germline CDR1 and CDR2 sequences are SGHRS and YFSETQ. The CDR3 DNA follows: TGCGCCAGCAGCGGAGTGACAGGCTACGAGCAGTACTTC. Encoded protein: CASSGVTGYEQYF.

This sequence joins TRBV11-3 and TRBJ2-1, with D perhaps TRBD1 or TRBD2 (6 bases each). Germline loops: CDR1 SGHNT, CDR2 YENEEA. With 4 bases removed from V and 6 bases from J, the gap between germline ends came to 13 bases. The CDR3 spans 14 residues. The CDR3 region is CASSSEGGPNEQFF. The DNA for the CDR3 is TGTGCCAGCAGCTCAGAGGGGGGTCCCAATGAGCAGTTCTTC.

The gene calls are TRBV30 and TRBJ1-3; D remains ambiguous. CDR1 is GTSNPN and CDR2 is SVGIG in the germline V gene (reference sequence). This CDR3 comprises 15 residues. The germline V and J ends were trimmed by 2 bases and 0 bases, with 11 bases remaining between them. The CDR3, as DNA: TGTGCCTGGAGTAAATTGCGACTCTCTGGAAACACCATATATTTT. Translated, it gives CAWSKLRLSGNTIYF.

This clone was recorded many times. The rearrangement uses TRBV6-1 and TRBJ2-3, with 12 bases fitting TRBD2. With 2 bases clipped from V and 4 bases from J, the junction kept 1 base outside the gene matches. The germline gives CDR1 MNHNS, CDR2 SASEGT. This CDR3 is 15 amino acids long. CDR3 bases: TGTGCCAGCAGTGAACTAGCGGGGGGGCCAGATACGCAGTATTTT. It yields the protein CASSELAGGPDTQYF.

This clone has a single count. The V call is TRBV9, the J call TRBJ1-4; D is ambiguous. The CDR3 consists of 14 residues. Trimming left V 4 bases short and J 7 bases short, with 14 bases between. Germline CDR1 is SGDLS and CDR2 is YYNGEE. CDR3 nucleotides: TGTGCCAGCAGCTCCCGACAAGCCGCTGAAAAACTGTTTTTT. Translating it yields CASSSRQAAEKLFF.

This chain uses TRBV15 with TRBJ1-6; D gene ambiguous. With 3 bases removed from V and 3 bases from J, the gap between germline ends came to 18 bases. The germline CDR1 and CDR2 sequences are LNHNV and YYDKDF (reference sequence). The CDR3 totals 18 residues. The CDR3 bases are TGTGCCACCAGCAGGGGGAATCGTAAAGCGGTCTATAATTCACCCCTCCACTTT. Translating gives CATSRGNRKAVYNSPLHF.

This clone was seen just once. The CDR3 DNA reads as TGTGCCAGCAGCTCGCCCGGCAAGCGGGCTAATGAGCAGTTCTTC. This sequence encodes CASSSPGKRANEQFF. V gene TRBV7-2 combines with J gene TRBJ2-1, with D possibly being TRBD2 (6 bases). V was cut by 4 bases and J by 7 bases, with 17 bases left in between. The CDR3 is 15 amino acids. Germline V CDR1 and CDR2: SGHTA, FQGNSA.

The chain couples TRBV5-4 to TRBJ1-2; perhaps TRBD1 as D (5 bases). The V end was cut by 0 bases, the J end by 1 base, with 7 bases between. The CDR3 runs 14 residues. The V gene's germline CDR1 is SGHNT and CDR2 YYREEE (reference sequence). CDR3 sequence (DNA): TGTGCCAGCAGCTTGGAGGGGATTAACTATGGCTACACCTTC. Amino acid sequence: CASSLEGINYGYTF. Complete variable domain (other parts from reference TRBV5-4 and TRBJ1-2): ETGVTQSPTHLIKTRGQQVTLRCSSQSGHNTVSWYQQALGQGPQFIFQYYREEENGRGNFPPRFSGLQFPNYSSELNVNALELDDSALYLCASSLEGINYGYTFGSGTRLTVV.

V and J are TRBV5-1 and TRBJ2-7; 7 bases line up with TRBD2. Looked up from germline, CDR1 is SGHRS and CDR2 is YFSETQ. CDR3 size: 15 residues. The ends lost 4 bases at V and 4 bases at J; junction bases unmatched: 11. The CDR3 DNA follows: TGCGCCAGCAGCACCCGGGAGGTCTTTCCTTACGAGCAGTACTTC. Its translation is CASSTREVFPYEQYF. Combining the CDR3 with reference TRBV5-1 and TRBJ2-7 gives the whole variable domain KAGVTQTPRYLIKTRGQQVTLSCSPISGHRSVSWYQQTPGQGLQFLFEYFSETQRNKGNFPGRFSGRQFSNSRSEMNVSTLELGDSALYLCASSTREVFPYEQYFGPGTRLTVT.

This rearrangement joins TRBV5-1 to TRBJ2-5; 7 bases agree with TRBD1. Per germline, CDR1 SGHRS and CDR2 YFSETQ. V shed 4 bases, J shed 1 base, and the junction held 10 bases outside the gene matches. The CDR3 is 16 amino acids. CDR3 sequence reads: CASSPAGTATQETQYF. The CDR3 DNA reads TGCGCCAGCAGCCCTGCCGGGACAGCGACCCAAGAGACCCAGTACTTC.

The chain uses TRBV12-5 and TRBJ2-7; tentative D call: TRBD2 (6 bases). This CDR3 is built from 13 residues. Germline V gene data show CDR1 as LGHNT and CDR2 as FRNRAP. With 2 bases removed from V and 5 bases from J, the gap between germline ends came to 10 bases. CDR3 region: CASGLNAGNEQYF. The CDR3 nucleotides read TGTGCTAGTGGTTTGAACGCGGGGAACGAGCAGTACTTC.

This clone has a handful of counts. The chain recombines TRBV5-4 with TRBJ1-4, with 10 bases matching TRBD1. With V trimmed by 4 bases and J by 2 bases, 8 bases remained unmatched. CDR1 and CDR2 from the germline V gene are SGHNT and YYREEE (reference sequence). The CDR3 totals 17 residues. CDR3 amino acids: CASSIGTGDPTNEKLFF. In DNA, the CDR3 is TGTGCCAGCAGCATAGGGACAGGGGATCCGACTAATGAAAAACTGTTTTTT. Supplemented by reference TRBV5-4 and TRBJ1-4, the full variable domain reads ETGVTQSPTHLIKTRGQQVTLRCSSQSGHNTVSWYQQALGQGPQFIFQYYREEENGRGNFPPRFSGLQFPNYSSELNVNALELDDSALYLCASSIGTGDPTNEKLFFGSGTQLSVL.

The CDR3 coding sequence is TGTGCCAATGCGGGGGGGCCGGGAGATACGCAGTATTTT. Residues: CANAGGPGDTQYF. The chain links TRBV7-8 to TRBJ2-3, with TRBD2 identical over 9 bases. CDR3 length equals 13 residues. The junction had 7 bases not matched to a gene; V was cut back by 10 bases and J by 5 bases. The germline CDR1 and CDR2 sequences are SGHVS and FQNEAQ.

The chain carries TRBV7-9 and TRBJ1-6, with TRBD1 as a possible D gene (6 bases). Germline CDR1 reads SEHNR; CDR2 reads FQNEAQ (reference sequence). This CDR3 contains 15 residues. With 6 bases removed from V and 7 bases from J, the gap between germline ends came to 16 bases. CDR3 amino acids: CASRLDRPRNSPLHF. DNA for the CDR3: TGTGCCAGCAGACTAGACAGGCCTCGGAATTCACCCCTCCACTTT.

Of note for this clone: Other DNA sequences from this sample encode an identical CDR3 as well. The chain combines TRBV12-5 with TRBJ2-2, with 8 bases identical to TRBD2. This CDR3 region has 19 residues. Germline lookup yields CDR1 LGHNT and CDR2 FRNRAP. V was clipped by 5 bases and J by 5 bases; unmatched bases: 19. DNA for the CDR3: TGTGCTAGTGGTGGCACTAGCGGTGGACTTTTGAGGGGGACCGGGGAGCTGTTTTTT. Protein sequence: CASGGTSGGLLRGTGELFF. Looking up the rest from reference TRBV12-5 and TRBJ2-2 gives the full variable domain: DARVTQTPRHKVTEMGQEVTMRCQPILGHNTVFWYRQTMMQGLELLAYFRNRAPLDDSGMPKDRFSAEMPDATLATLKIQPSEPRDSAVYFCASGGTSGGLLRGTGELFFGEGSRLTVL.

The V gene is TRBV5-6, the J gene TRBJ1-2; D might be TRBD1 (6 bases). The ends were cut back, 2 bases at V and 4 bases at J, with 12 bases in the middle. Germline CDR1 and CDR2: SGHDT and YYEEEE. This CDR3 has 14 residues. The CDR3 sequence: CASSFRLGAYGYTF. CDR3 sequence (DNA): TGTGCCAGCAGCTTCCGCTTGGGGGCCTATGGCTACACCTTC.

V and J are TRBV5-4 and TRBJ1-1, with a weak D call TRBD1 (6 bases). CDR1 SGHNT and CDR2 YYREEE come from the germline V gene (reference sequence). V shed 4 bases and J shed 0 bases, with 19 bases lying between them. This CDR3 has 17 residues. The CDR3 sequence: CASSPGQTFGMNTEAFF. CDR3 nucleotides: TGTGCCAGCAGCCCCGGACAGACCTTTGGCATGAACACTGAAGCTTTCTTT.

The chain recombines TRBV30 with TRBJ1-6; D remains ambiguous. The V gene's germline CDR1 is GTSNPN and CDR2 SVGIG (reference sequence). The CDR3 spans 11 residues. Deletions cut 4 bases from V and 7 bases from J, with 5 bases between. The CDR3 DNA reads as TGTGCCTGGACGGAGAATTCACCCCTCCACTTT. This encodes CAWTENSPLHF.

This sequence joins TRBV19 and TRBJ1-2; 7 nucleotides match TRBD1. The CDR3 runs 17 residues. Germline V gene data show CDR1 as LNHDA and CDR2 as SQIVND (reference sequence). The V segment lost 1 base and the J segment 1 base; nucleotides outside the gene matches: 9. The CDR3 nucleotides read TGTGCCAGTAGTATAGTGCCGGGACAGCGACTTAACTATGGCTACACCTTC. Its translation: CASSIVPGQRLNYGYTF.

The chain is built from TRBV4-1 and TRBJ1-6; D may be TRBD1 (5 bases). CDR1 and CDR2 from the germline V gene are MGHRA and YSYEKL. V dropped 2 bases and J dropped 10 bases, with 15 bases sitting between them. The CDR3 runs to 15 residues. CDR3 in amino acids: CASSQPGTGGSPLHF. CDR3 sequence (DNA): TGCGCCAGCAGCCAACCCGGGACGGGGGGATCACCCCTCCACTTT.

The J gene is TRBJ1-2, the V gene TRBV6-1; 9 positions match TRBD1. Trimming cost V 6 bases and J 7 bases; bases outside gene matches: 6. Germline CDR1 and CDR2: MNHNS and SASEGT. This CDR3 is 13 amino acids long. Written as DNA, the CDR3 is TGTGCCAGCAGCTCACAGGGGGCGATTGGCTACACCTTC. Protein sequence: CASSSQGAIGYTF.